The entry that follows covers one T cell receptor (beta chain) sequence. The antigen remains unidentified. CD4+ and CD8+ cells were isolated by positive magnetic bead selection, with purity checked by flow cytometry. The data were obtained in a study of somatic mutations in cytotoxic T cells in rheumatoid arthritis. Study-level points and caveats: Each of about an eighth of the roughly 60 patients had a largest CD8+ clone that made up more than 20% of CD8+ cells.

Profiled with immunoSEQ multiplex PCR; TCRdb holds only in-frame clones, not every one. The table includes tens of thousands of clones, 84% detected once. Trimming shortened V by 1 base and J by 2 bases, and 9 bases separated the two germline ends. The germline gives CDR1 SGHRS, CDR2 YFSETQ. The CDR3 loop spans 14 amino acids. The sample was CD8+ T cells sorted from blood. This sequence originates from a middle-aged man in good health. The V call is TRBV5-1, the J call TRBJ2-5; perhaps TRBD1 as D (6 bases). The DNA of the CDR3 is TGCGCCAGCAGCTTGACGACAGGACAAGAGACCCAGTACTTC. This sequence encodes CASSLTTGQETQYF.